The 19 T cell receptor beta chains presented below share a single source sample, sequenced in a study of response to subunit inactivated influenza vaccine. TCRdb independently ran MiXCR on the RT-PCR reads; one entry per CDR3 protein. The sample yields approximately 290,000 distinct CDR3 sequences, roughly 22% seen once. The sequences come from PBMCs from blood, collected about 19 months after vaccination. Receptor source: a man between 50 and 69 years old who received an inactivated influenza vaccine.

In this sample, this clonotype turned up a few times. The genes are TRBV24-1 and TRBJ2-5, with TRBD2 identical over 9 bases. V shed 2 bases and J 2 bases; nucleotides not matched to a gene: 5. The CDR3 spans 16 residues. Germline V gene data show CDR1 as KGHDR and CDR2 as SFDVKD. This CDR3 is CATSDSRGGRQETQYF. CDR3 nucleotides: TGTGCCACCAGTGATTCGCGGGGGGGTCGGCAAGAGACCCAGTACTTC.

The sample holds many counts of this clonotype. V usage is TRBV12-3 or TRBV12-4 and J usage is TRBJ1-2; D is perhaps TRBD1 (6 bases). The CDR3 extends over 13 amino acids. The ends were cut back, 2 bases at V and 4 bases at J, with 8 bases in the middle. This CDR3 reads CASSLTGSYGYTF. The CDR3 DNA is TGTGCCAGCAGTTTAACAGGGAGCTATGGCTACACCTTC.

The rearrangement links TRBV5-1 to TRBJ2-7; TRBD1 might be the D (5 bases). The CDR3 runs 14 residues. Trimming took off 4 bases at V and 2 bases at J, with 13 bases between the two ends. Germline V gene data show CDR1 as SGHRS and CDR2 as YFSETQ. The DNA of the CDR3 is TGCGCCAGCAGCCCCAGGGTGGGAACCTACGAGCAGTACTTC. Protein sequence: CASSPRVGTYEQYF.

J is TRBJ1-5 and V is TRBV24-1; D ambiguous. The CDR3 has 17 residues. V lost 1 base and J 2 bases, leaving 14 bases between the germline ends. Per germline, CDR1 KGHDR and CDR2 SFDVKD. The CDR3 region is CATSDFVVGSGNQPQHF. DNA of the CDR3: TGTGCCACCAGTGATTTTGTGGTCGGGAGCGGCAATCAGCCCCAGCATTTT.

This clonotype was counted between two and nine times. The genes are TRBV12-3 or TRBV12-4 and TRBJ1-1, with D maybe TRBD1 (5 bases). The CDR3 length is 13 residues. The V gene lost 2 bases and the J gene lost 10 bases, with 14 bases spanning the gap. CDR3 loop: CASSLSGTGGAFF. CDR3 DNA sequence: TGTGCCAGCAGTTTAAGCGGGACTGGCGGAGCTTTCTTT.

The CDR3 coding sequence is TGTGCCAGCAGCTTTTCTACAGGGGTCGAGCAGTACTTC. Its translation: CASSFSTGVEQYF. The V call is TRBV12-3 or TRBV12-4, the J call TRBJ2-7; 7 bases fit TRBD1. Trimming removed 6 bases from V and 6 bases from J; junction bases left unmatched: 8. The CDR3 consists of 13 residues.

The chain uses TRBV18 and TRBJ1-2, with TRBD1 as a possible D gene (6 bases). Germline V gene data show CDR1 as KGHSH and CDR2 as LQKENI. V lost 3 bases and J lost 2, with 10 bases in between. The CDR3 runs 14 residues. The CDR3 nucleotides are TGTGCCAGCTCACCGGGGGGCCAAAACTATGGCTACACCTTC. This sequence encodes CASSPGGQNYGYTF.

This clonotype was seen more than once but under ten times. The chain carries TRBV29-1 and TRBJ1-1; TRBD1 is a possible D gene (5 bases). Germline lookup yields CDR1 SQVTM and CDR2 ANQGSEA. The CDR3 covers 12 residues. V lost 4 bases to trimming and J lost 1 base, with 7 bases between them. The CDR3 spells CSVVDRNTEAFF. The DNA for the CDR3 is TGCAGCGTTGTAGACAGGAACACTGAAGCTTTCTTT. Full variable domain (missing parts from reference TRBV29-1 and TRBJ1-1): SAVISQKPSRDICQRGTSLTIQCQVDSQVTMMFWYRQQPGQSLTLIATANQGSEATYESGFVIDKFPISRPNLTFSTLTVSNMSPEDSSIYLCSVVDRNTEAFFGQGTRLTVV.

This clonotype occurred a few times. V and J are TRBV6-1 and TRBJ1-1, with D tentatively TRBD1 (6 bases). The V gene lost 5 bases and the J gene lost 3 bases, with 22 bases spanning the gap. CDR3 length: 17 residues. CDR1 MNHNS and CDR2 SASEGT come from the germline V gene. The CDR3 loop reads CASSKMYTTGADTEAFF. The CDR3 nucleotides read TGTGCCAGCAGTAAAATGTACACGACGGGGGCGGACACTGAAGCTTTCTTT.

The CDR3 coding sequence is TGCGCCAGCAGCCCCGACACCCGGGCCTACAATGAGCAGTTCTTC. Translation gives CASSPDTRAYNEQFF. The chain is built from TRBV5-1 and TRBJ2-1; D unresolved. The V end was cut by 4 bases, the J end by 2 bases, with 13 bases between. This CDR3 region has 15 residues. The germline gives CDR1 SGHRS, CDR2 YFSETQ.

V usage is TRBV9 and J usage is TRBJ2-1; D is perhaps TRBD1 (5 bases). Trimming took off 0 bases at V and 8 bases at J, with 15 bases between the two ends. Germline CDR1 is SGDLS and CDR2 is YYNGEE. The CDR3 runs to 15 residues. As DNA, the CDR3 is TGTGCCAGCAGCGTAGGTCAGGGATTTATATATGAGCAGTTCTTC. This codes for CASSVGQGFIYEQFF.

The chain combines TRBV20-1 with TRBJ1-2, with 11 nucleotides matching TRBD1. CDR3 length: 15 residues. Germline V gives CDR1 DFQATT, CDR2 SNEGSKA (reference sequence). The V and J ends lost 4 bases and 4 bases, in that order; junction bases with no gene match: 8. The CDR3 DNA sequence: TGCAGTGCTAAGTACACCGGGACAGGGGGCTATGGCTACACCTTC. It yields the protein CSAKYTGTGGYGYTF.

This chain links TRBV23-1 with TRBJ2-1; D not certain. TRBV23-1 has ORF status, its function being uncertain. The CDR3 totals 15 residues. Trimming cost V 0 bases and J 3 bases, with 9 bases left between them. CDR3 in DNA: TGCGCCAGCAGTCAATCAGGACGGAACTACAATGAGCAGTTCTTC. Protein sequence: CASSQSGRNYNEQFF.

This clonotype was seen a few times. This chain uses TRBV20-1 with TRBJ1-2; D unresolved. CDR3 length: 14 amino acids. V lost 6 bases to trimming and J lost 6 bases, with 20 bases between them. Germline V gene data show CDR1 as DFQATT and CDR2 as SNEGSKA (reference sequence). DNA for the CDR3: TGCAGTGCCTCGAACGGGCTTCCGGTGGATGGCTACACCTTC. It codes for CSASNGLPVDGYTF.

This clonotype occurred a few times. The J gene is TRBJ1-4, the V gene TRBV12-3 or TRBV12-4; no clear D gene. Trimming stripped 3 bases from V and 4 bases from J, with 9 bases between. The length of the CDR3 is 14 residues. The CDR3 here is CASSFGRINEKLFF. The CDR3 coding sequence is TGTGCCAGCAGTTTTGGCCGGATTAATGAAAAACTGTTTTTT.

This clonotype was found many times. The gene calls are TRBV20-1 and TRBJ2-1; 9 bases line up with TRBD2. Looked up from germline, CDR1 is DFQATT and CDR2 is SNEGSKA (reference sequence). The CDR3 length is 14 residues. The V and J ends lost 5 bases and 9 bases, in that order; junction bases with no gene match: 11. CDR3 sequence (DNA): TGCAGTGCTGTTAGCGGGAGTAGCGATGGTGAGCAGTTCTTC. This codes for CSAVSGSSDGEQFF.

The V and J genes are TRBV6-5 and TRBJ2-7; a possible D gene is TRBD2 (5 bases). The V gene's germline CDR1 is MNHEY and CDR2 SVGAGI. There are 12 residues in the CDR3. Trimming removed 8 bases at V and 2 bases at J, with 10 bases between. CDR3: CASVGVTYEQYF. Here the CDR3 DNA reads TGTGCCAGCGTCGGGGTTACCTACGAGCAGTACTTC.

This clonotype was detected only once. The CDR3 sequence: CASIPAGGGYNEQFF. CDR3 DNA sequence: TGTGCCAGCATTCCAGCGGGAGGGGGCTACAATGAGCAGTTCTTC. The chain joins TRBV6-1 to TRBJ2-1, with 10 bases aligning to TRBD2. Germline assignment: CDR1 MNHNS and CDR2 SASEGT. CDR3 length: 15 amino acids. J gave up 3 bases and V 7 bases, and 6 bases lay outside the gene matches.

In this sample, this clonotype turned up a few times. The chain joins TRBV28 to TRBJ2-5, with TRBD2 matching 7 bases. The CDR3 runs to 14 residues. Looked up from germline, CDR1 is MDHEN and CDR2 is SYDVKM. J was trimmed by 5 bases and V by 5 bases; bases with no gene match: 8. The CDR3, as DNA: TGTGCCAGCAGTCTACCAGCGGGAAGCGAGACCCAGTACTTC. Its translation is CASSLPAGSETQYF. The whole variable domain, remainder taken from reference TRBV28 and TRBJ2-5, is DVKVTQSSRYLVKRTGEKVFLECVQDMDHENMFWYRQDPGLGLRLIYFSYDVKMKEKGDIPEGYSVSREKKERFSLILESASTNQTSMYLCASSLPAGSETQYFGPGTRLLVL.